This TCR beta chain came from a study of T cell repertoires in aging, cancer and after chemotherapy. About the research overall: Six age groups, ranging from 30 or younger to 70 or older, included the donors.

Rearranged V-D-J TRB sequences were amplified with a mixed TRB-A/B primer pool. MiXCR, applied by TCRdb to the multiplex PCR reads, yields one record per CDR3 protein. The table shows about 840 distinct CDR3 sequences, with around 25% occurring only once. This clonotype was picked up a small number of times. The antigen remains unidentified. Study-wide results and caveats: Rebound thymic output was suggested by rising median generation probability during chemotherapy in each cancer cohort. Age-matched healthy donors had significantly more diverse, less clonal blood TCR repertoires than untreated cancer patients. In healthy donors, age-related TCR diversity loss mainly reflected lost richness.

Germline CDR1 is LGHNA and CDR2 is YNFKEQ. The V end lost 0 bases, the J end lost 1 base, and 8 bases lay between the germline ends. This CDR3 has 15 amino acids. TCR beta rearrangements were amplified from peripheral blood genomic DNA. Material: blood. This receptor was identified in a human donor with a solid tumor. This chain connects TRBV4-2 to TRBJ2-3, with a weak D call TRBD2 (6 bases). The CDR3 bases are TGTGCCAGCAGCCAAGAAGAGCGGGGCACAGATACGCAGTATTTT. Protein sequence: CASSQEERGTDTQYF.